This T cell receptor beta chain emerged from a study of blood T cell repertoires in COVID-19. V gave up 4 bases and J gave up 2 bases; unmatched junction bases: 3. CDR1 and CDR2 from the germline V gene are SGHDT and YYEEEE. The CDR3 extends over 14 amino acids. Assay used: immunoSEQ multiplex PCR; TCRdb lists only in-frame clones, some missing. The sample holds 200,000 to 300,000 clones, 91% seen once. The rearrangement links TRBV5-6 to TRBJ1-1; TRBD1 aligns across 9 bases. This receptor was taken from a person aged 18 to 35 with COVID-19, enrolled during active disease. The sequencing sample was made of peripheral blood. The CDR3 reads CASSQQGANTEAFF. CDR3 DNA: TGTGCCAGCAGCCAACAGGGGGCTAACACTGAAGCTTTCTTT. The full variable domain, with the rest looked up from reference TRBV5-6 and TRBJ1-1, is DAGVTQSPTHLIKTRGQQVTLRCSPKSGHDTVSWYQQALGQGPQFIFQYYEEEERQRGNFPDRFSGHQFPNYSSELNVNALLLGDSALYLCASSQQGANTEAFFGQGTRLTVV.